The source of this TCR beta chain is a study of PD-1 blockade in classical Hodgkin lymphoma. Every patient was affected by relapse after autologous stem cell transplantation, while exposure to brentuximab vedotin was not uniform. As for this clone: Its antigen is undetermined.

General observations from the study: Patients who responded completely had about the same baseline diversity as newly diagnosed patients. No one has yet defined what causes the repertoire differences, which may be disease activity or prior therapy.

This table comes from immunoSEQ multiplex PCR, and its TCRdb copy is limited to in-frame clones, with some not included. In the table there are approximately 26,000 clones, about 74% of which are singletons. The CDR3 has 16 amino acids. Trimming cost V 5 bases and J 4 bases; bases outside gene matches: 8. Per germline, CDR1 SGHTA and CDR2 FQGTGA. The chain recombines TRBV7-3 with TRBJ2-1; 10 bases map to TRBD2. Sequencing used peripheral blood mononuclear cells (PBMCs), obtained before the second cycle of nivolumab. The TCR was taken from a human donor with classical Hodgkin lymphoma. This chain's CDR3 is CASSRTLTSGYNEQFF. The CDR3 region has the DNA TGTGCCAGCAGCCGTACTTTGACTAGCGGGTACAATGAGCAGTTCTTC.